A selection of T cell receptor beta chains follows, all from one sample in a study of T cells after posttransplantation cyclophosphamide. Produced via immunoSEQ multiplex PCR; TCRdb's table is partial and in-frame only. The sample lists 7,500 to 10,000 clones; roughly 90% were seen once. The material was PBMCs, obtained roughly 67 weeks after allogeneic stem cell transplant with calcineurin inhibitor and methotrexate. The source is a male patient aged 45-60 years who received an allogeneic stem cell transplant from an unrelated donor, was CMV-positive, and had chronic GVHD only. Some T cells may be provided by the graft donor. Each CDR3 is given with its conserved first and last residue. D genes are given only for firm matches. Some rows mark clone size as missing; the rest say once, few, many or name a class of expanded clone.

>NA|TRBJ1-2|TRBD1|TRBV6-1
TGTGCCAGCAGTGAAGGGACAGGGGGGTACGGCTACACCTTC
CASSEGTGGYGYTF
>once|TRBJ2-1|NA|TRBV9
TGTGCCAGCAGCGTAGCTGGGACTGTGGCCCATGAGCAGTTCTTC
CASSVAGTVAHEQFF
>NA|TRBJ2-7|NA|TRBV14
TGTGCCAGCAGCCAAGTACCCTTCGACTTCTACGAGCAGTACTTC
CASSQVPFDFYEQYF
>NA|TRBJ1-1|NA|TRBV7-9
TGTGCCAGCAGCTTACAGCAGGGATCGGGCACTGAAGCTTTCTTT
CASSLQQGSGTEAFF
>few|TRBJ2-7|TRBD1|TRBV28
TGTGCCAGCAGAACCCGGGACAGGGCCTACGAGCAGTACTTC
CASRTRDRAYEQYF
>once|TRBJ1-2|TRBD1|TRBV28
TGTGCCAGCAGCTTAAAGGGGGCGGGTAACTATGGCTACACCTTC
CASSLKGAGNYGYTF
>NA|TRBJ1-4|NA|TRBV28
TGTGCCAGCAGTCCCACAGGGTTGCAGAATGAAAAACTGTTTTTT
CASSPTGLQNEKLFF
>NA|TRBJ1-2|NA|TRBV29-1
TGCAGCGTTGTGACGGGGGGCAAGGATGGCTACACCTTC
CSVVTGGKDGYTF
>NA|TRBJ2-7|NA|TRBV5-1
TGCGCCAGCAGCTTGGAACAGTCCTACGAGCAGTACTTC
CASSLEQSYEQYF
>NA|TRBJ2-2|NA|TRBV5-4
TGTGCCAGCAGCCAGGGGGGGAACACCGGGGAGCTGTTTTTT
CASSQGGNTGELFF
>once|TRBJ2-7|NA|TRBV5-1
TGCGCCAGCAGTCAGGAGGGGACAGTCTCGAGCGAGCAGTACTTC
CASSQEGTVSSEQYF
>NA|TRBJ2-7|NA|TRBV7-3
TGTGCCAGCAGCCCCGACAGGAATTCCTACGAGCAGTACTTC
CASSPDRNSYEQYF
>NA|TRBJ1-2|NA|TRBV11-2
TGTGCCAGCAGCTCGAGGACAGTCTATGGCTACACCTTC
CASSSRTVYGYTF
>NA|TRBJ2-3|TRBD1|TRBV19
TGTGCCAGTAGCCACCGACAGGGCTGGGATCGCACAGATACGCAGTATTTT
CASSHRQGWDRTDTQYF
>once|TRBJ2-1|NA|TRBV4-1
TGCGCCAGCAGCCAAGTTATACCCGGGACCTACAATGAGCAGTTCTTC
CASSQVIPGTYNEQFF
>NA|TRBJ2-2|NA|TRBV4-1
TGCGCCAGCAGCCAAGTGGCCGACAGTAGGGTCACCGGGGAGCTGTTTTTT
CASSQVADSRVTGELFF
>NA|TRBJ2-7|NA|TRBV15
TGTGCCACCAGCAGAGTTGACCGCGACTACGAGCAGTACTTC
CATSRVDRDYEQYF
>NA|TRBJ2-3|NA|TRBV29-1
TGCAGCGTTGAGTGGGTGACAGAGAACTCAGATACGCAGTATTTT
CSVEWVTENSDTQYF
>once|TRBJ2-7|NA|TRBV5-6
TGTGCCAGCAGCCAAATGTCGGGAGCGTCAACCTACGAGCAGTACTTC
CASSQMSGASTYEQYF
>few|TRBJ2-7|NA|TRBV7-2
TGTGCCAGCAGCCCTAGGGGTAGCCTGTCCTACGAGCAGTACTTC
CASSPRGSLSYEQYF
>few|TRBJ2-7|TRBD2|TRBV28
TGTGCCAGCAGTTCACAAATTAGCGGGAGGAGCTCCTACGAGCAGTACTTC
CASSSQISGRSSYEQYF
>NA|TRBJ2-1|NA|TRBV4-3
TGCGCCAGCAGCCAAAGTAGGGGCTACAATGAGCAGTTCTTC
CASSQSRGYNEQFF
>NA|TRBJ1-4|NA|TRBV6-5
TGTGCCAGCAGTGAACGGGACATAAATGAAAAACTGTTTTTT
CASSERDINEKLFF
>NA|TRBJ2-7|TRBD1|TRBV9
TGTGCCAGCAGCGCCTATGCCAGGACAGGGGGCCCGAACGAGCAGTACTTC
CASSAYARTGGPNEQYF
>NA|TRBJ1-2|NA|TRBV18
TGTGCCAGCTCACCATCCACAGCTGACTATGGCTACACCTTC
CASSPSTADYGYTF
>NA|TRBJ2-7|TRBD1|TRBV7-9
TGTGCCAGCAGCTCGGGACAGAGCTCCTACGAGCAGTACTTC
CASSSGQSSYEQYF
>NA|TRBJ2-7|NA|TRBV9
TGTGCCAGCAGCACCCGCAGCGGGCTTACTGACGAGCAGTACTTC
CASSTRSGLTDEQYF
>NA|TRBJ2-7|NA|TRBV27
TGTGCCAGCAGTTTAACCGGCTCCTACGAGCAGTACTTC
CASSLTGSYEQYF
>NA|TRBJ2-1|TRBD2|TRBV2
TGTGCCATCCCGCCGGGACTAGCCTCCAATGAGCAGTTCTTC
CAIPPGLASNEQFF
>NA|TRBJ1-1|NA|TRBV5-4
TGTGCCAGCAGCTTGGGCCCCCAGGAAGCTTTCTTT
CASSLGPQEAFF
>NA|TRBJ2-1|TRBD2|TRBV9
TGTGCCAGCAGCGTGACTAGCGGGGGGGCGGGGGAGCAGTTCTTC
CASSVTSGGAGEQFF
>once|TRBJ2-3|TRBD2|TRBV19
TGTGCCAGTAGCCCGGGGGGGCAGAGCACAGATACGCAGTATTTT
CASSPGGQSTDTQYF
>NA|TRBJ2-5|NA|TRBV7-9
TGTGCCAGCAACACACTTCCCGAGGGAGGAGAGACCCAGTACTTC
CASNTLPEGGETQYF
>NA|TRBJ2-7|TRBD2|TRBV19
TGTGCCAGTAGTACCGGGGGGACTAGCGGGGGGATGTACGAGCAGTACTTC
CASSTGGTSGGMYEQYF
>NA|TRBJ2-5|TRBD2|TRBV9
TGTGCCAGCAGTGTTAGCGGGGGCCCCAGCGAGACCCAGTACTTC
CASSVSGGPSETQYF
>NA|TRBJ1-6|NA|TRBV6-5
TGTGCCAGCAGTTACGTGCCAGGGAATTCACCCCTCCACTTT
CASSYVPGNSPLHF
>NA|TRBJ2-3|NA|TRBV27
TGTGCCAGCAGTTTTTCGGTGTACACAGATACGCAGTATTTT
CASSFSVYTDTQYF
>NA|TRBJ2-1|TRBD1|TRBV4-1
TGCGCCAGCAGCCAAGTCCAGGGACAGGGTGTAGTTGGCAATGAGCAGTTCTTC
CASSQVQGQGVVGNEQFF
>NA|TRBJ2-7|TRBD2|TRBV7-8
TGTGCCAGCAGCCTTCTAGCGGGGGGCACCTACGAGCAGTACTTC
CASSLLAGGTYEQYF
>NA|TRBJ2-4|NA|TRBV11-3
TGTGCCAGCAGCTCGTACGGGGAGAACATTCAGTACTTC
CASSSYGENIQYF
>NA|TRBJ2-1|NA|TRBV2
TGTGCCAGCAGTGATAGTGCGAGGAATAATGAGCAGTTCTTC
CASSDSARNNEQFF
>NA|TRBJ2-7|TRBD2|TRBV11-3
TGTGCCAGCAGCTTGCTAGCGGGAGGTCCGACTTACGAGCAGTACTTC
CASSLLAGGPTYEQYF
>NA|TRBJ1-5|NA|TRBV7-2
TGTGCCAGCAGCTTATCCGGGTTCAGCAATCAGCCCCAGCATTTT
CASSLSGFSNQPQHF
>once|TRBJ1-5|TRBD1|TRBV6-5
TGTGCCAGCAGACAACAGGGGAAAAGCAATCAGCCCCAGCATTTT
CASRQQGKSNQPQHF
>once|TRBJ2-1|TRBD2|TRBV7-9
TGTGCCAGCAGCTCGACTAGCATTAATGAGCAGTTCTTC
CASSSTSINEQFF
>NA|TRBJ2-5|TRBD1|TRBV6-4
TGTGCCGGCACGCTGGACAGGGAAAAAGAGACCCAGTACTTC
CAGTLDREKETQYF
>NA|TRBJ2-1|TRBD2|TRBV19
TGTGCCAGTAGTTTCTATACTAGCGGTTTCGAGGGCAATGAGCAGTTCTTC
CASSFYTSGFEGNEQFF